Each of the 19 T cell receptor beta chains below was sequenced from the same sample in a study of blood T cell repertoires in COVID-19. Clones were read by immunoSEQ multiplex PCR, and TCRdb kept only the in-frame ones, dropping some. This repertoire shows 150,000 to 200,000 clones, 70% to 90% found once; its top ten account for roughly 8%. Specimen: peripheral blood. These receptors came from a man in his 60s with acute or convalescent COVID-19.

The gene calls are TRBV5-1 and TRBJ1-6; 9 bases agree with TRBD1. Per the germline V gene, CDR1 is SGHRS and CDR2 is YFSETQ. V dropped 5 bases and J dropped 9; count of bases not matched to a gene: 9. The CDR3 contains 15 residues. In DNA, the CDR3 is TGCGCCAGCAGTATCGAAGGGACAGGGTTTTCACCCCTCCACTTT. Its protein product is CASSIEGTGFSPLHF.

The gene calls are TRBV28 and TRBJ2-7; D is ambiguous. The V gene's germline CDR1 is MDHEN and CDR2 SYDVKM. Trimming left V 4 bases short and J 3 bases short, with 13 bases between. CDR3 size: 14 residues. CDR3 residues: CASSSRMSSYEQYF. CDR3 nucleotides: TGTGCCAGCAGTTCGAGGATGTCCAGCTACGAGCAGTACTTC.

In DNA form, the CDR3 reads TGTGCCATCAGTAGACAGGGTTTCGCAGATACGCAGTATTTT. It codes for CAISRQGFADTQYF. V usage is TRBV10-3 and J usage is TRBJ2-3; 7 bases are shared with TRBD1. Germline V gene sequence: CDR1 ENHRY, CDR2 SYGVKD. The CDR3 sequence is 14 residues long. The ends lost 5 bases at V and 4 bases at J; junction bases unmatched: 6.

This sequence joins TRBV7-3 and TRBJ2-2; D perhaps matches TRBD2 (5 bases). V was cut by 2 bases and J by 4 bases, with 11 bases left in between. This CDR3 contains 15 residues. Per germline, CDR1 SGHTA and CDR2 FQGTGA. The CDR3, as DNA: TGTGCCAGCAGCTTACGATCAGGAGGCACCGGGGAGCTGTTTTTT. Translation: CASSLRSGGTGELFF.

V gene TRBV3-1 (or the pseudogene TRBV3-2) combines with J gene TRBJ1-6, with 9 bases aligning to TRBD1. This CDR3 comprises 15 residues. Germline V gene data show CDR1 as LGHDT and CDR2 as YNNKEL (reference sequence). Unmatched junction bases numbered 5, after V lost 4 bases and J lost 7 bases. CDR3 protein: CASSPLQGANSPLHF. The DNA for the CDR3 is TGTGCCAGCAGCCCTTTACAGGGGGCGAATTCACCCCTCCACTTT.

The chain employs TRBV28 and TRBJ1-4; 8 bases map to TRBD1. The CDR3 extends over 14 amino acids. Trimming removed 7 bases from V and 6 bases from J; junction bases left unmatched: 7. Germline CDR1 reads MDHEN; CDR2 reads SYDVKM. The CDR3 here is CASIDRGLDEKLFF. The CDR3 DNA sequence: TGTGCCAGCATAGACAGGGGCTTAGATGAAAAACTGTTTTTT.

The chain recombines TRBV5-1 with TRBJ2-7; 13 positions match TRBD2. CDR1 and CDR2 from the germline V gene are SGHRS and YFSETQ. The CDR3 extends over 15 amino acids. V shed 4 bases and J 4 bases; nucleotides not matched to a gene: 5. The CDR3, as DNA: TGCGCCAGCAGCACCCGACTAGCGGGAGGTTACGAGCAGTACTTC. This translates into CASSTRLAGGYEQYF.

This clone was recorded only once. The chain carries TRBV5-4 and TRBJ1-4; 9 bases map to TRBD1. CDR1 and CDR2 (germline): SGHNT, YYREEE (reference sequence). The V gene end was trimmed by 3 bases and the J gene end by 3 bases; junction bases not matched to a gene: 3. This CDR3 comprises 15 residues. The CDR3, as DNA: TGTGCCAGCAGCTCCCGACAGGGGGCTAATGAAAAACTGTTTTTT. It is translated as CASSSRQGANEKLFF. The full variable domain, rest sourced from reference TRBV5-4 and TRBJ1-4, is ETGVTQSPTHLIKTRGQQVTLRCSSQSGHNTVSWYQQALGQGPQFIFQYYREEENGRGNFPPRFSGLQFPNYSSELNVNALELDDSALYLCASSSRQGANEKLFFGSGTQLSVL.

The rearrangement links TRBV7-2 to TRBJ1-1; 9 nucleotides line up with TRBD1. Germline CDR1 SGHTA, CDR2 FQGNSA. This CDR3 has 16 residues. Trimming cost V 2 bases and J 4 bases; bases outside gene matches: 8. CDR3 sequence reads: CASSLLGQGPATEAFF. In nucleotides, the CDR3 is TGTGCCAGCAGCTTATTGGGACAGGGTCCGGCCACTGAAGCTTTCTTT. The full variable domain, completed using reference TRBV7-2 and TRBJ1-1, is GAGVSQSPSNKVTEKGKDVELRCDPISGHTALYWYRQSLGQGLEFLIYFQGNSAPDKSGLPSDRFSAERTGGSVSTLTIQRTQQEDSAVYLCASSLLGQGPATEAFFGQGTRLTVV.

The chain combines TRBV3-1 (or the pseudogene TRBV3-2) with TRBJ1-1; a weak D match, TRBD1 (6 bases). V lost 8 bases and J lost 0, with 10 bases in between. The CDR3 extends over 13 amino acids. Germline V gene sequence: CDR1 LGHDT, CDR2 YNNKEL (reference sequence). The CDR3 sequence: CASAGQLNTEAFF. CDR3 in DNA: TGTGCCAGCGCTGGACAGTTGAACACTGAAGCTTTCTTT.

The CDR3 DNA sequence: TGCGCCAGCAGCTATGTGGGACAGCCATCCTACGAGCAGTACTTC. It specifies CASSYVGQPSYEQYF. The gene calls are TRBV5-1 and TRBJ2-7; 7 positions match TRBD1. The CDR3 has 15 amino acids. Germline CDR1 and CDR2: SGHRS and YFSETQ. After removal of 3 bases from V and 1 base from J, the junction contained 7 bases not matched to a gene. The full variable domain, with the rest looked up from reference TRBV5-1 and TRBJ2-7, is KAGVTQTPRYLIKTRGQQVTLSCSPISGHRSVSWYQQTPGQGLQFLFEYFSETQRNKGNFPGRFSGRQFSNSRSEMNVSTLELGDSALYLCASSYVGQPSYEQYFGPGTRLTVT.

The rearrangement uses TRBV6-2 or TRBV6-3 and TRBJ2-1; 7 bases line up with TRBD2. Germline assignment: CDR1 MNHEY and CDR2 SVGEGT. V shed 2 bases, J shed 6 bases, and the junction held 4 bases outside the gene matches. This CDR3 is 14 amino acids long. CDR3 nucleotide sequence: TGTGCCAGCAGTTACGTGGGACTACTCAATGAGCAGTTCTTC. Encoded protein: CASSYVGLLNEQFF.

The rearrangement links TRBV19 to TRBJ2-3; D gene uncertain. V lost 1 base to trimming and J lost 0 bases, with 5 bases between them. Germline V lookup: CDR1 LNHDA, CDR2 SQIVND (reference sequence). This CDR3 spans 14 amino acids. The CDR3 DNA reads as TGTGCCAGTAGTATAGGGCCAAGCACAGATACGCAGTATTTT. This sequence encodes CASSIGPSTDTQYF.

CDR3 coding DNA: TGTGCCAGCAGCTTAGTGGGGACTAGCGGGAGTGCCTCCTACAATGAGCAGTTCTTC. Its protein product is CASSLVGTSGSASYNEQFF. This chain links TRBV11-2 with TRBJ2-1; 14 bases map to TRBD2. The CDR3 has 19 amino acids. Germline V gives CDR1 SGHAT, CDR2 FQNNGV. The junction had 5 bases not matched to a gene; V was cut back by 1 base and J by 0 bases.

V usage is TRBV19 and J usage is TRBJ1-1; D unresolved. Trimming removed 2 bases at V and 2 bases at J, with 9 bases between. This CDR3 contains 14 residues. Germline loops: CDR1 LNHDA, CDR2 SQIVND (reference sequence). The CDR3, as DNA: TGTGCCAGTAGTATAAACAGTGTTAACACTGAAGCTTTCTTT. Translating gives CASSINSVNTEAFF.

The V and J genes are TRBV12-3 or TRBV12-4 and TRBJ1-4; D unresolved. This CDR3 has 13 residues. The V end was cut by 6 bases, the J end by 7 bases, with 12 bases between. The CDR3: CASRIESGEKLFF. The CDR3, as DNA: TGTGCCAGCAGGATCGAGTCGGGTGAAAAACTGTTTTTT.

The chain joins TRBV5-8 to TRBJ2-5, with 10 bases identical to TRBD2. The CDR3 totals 15 residues. With 1 base clipped from V and 6 bases from J, the junction kept 6 bases outside the gene matches. Germline V lookup: CDR1 SGHTS, CDR2 YDEGEE. CDR3 DNA sequence: TGTGCCAGCAGCTTGTACGGTAGCGGGAGGAAGACCCAGTACTTC. Its protein product is CASSLYGSGRKTQYF. Full variable domain (missing parts from reference TRBV5-8 and TRBJ2-5): EAGVTQSPTHLIKTRGQQATLRCSPISGHTSVYWYQQALGLGLQFLLWYDEGEERNRGNFPPRFSGRQFPNYSSELNVNALELEDSALYLCASSLYGSGRKTQYFGPGTRLLVL.

The chain recombines TRBV9 with TRBJ2-1; 8 bases are a match to TRBD2. With V trimmed by 4 bases and J by 4 bases, 16 bases remained unmatched. Germline V CDR1 and CDR2: SGDLS, YYNGEE. The CDR3 has 18 amino acids. The CDR3 nucleotides read TGTGCCAGCAGCCAACAAGCCTTTCCTAGCGGGTCGTACAATGAGCAGTTCTTC. Encoded protein: CASSQQAFPSGSYNEQFF.

This clone was seen once. This chain links TRBV11-2 with TRBJ2-7; D possibly corresponds to TRBD2 (5 bases). The CDR3 totals 14 residues. CDR1 is SGHAT and CDR2 is FQNNGV in the germline V gene. V lost 3 bases to trimming and J lost 2 bases, with 11 bases between them. In DNA, the CDR3 is TGTGCCAGCAGCTTGTCGCGGGCCACCTACGAGCAGTACTTC. This encodes CASSLSRATYEQYF.